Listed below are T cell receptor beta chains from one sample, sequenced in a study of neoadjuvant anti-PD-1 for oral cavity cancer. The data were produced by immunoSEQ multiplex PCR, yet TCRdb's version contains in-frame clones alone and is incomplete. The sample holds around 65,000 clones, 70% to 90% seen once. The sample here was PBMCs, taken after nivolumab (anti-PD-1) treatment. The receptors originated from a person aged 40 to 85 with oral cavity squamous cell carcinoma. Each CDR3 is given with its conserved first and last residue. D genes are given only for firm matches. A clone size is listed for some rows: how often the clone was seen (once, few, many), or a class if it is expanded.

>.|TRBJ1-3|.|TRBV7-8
CASSLVFPGMSSGNTIYF
TGTGCCAGCAGCTTAGTCTTCCCGGGGATGAGCTCTGGAAACACCATATATTTT
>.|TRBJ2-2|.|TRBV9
CASSVVPSPGELFF
TGTGCCAGCAGCGTGGTCCCAAGTCCCGGGGAGCTGTTTTTT
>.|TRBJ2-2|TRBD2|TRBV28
CASSSGSLRGTGELFF
TGTGCCAGCTCTAGCGGGAGTCTTCGAGGCACCGGGGAGCTGTTTTTT
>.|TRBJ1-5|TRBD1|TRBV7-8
CASSPRTGSNQPQHF
TGTGCCAGCAGCCCTAGGACAGGGAGCAATCAGCCCCAGCATTTT
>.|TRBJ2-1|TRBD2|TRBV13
CASSLGLAGGLYNEQFF
TGTGCCAGCAGCTTAGGACTAGCGGGGGGGCTCTACAATGAGCAGTTCTTC
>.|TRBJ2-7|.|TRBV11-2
CASRRPGGRGYEQYF
TGTGCCAGCAGACGCCCAGGGGGGCGAGGGTACGAGCAGTACTTC
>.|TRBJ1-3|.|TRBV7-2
CASSPGWGADFGNTIYF
TGTGCCAGCAGCCCGGGCTGGGGGGCGGATTTTGGAAACACCATATATTTT
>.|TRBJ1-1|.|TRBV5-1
CASSLYEGEAFF
TGCGCCAGCAGCTTGTACGAAGGAGAAGCTTTCTTT
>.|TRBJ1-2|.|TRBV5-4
CASSSDSPEGKGYTF
TGTGCCAGCAGCTCGGACAGCCCGGAGGGGAAGGGCTACACCTTC
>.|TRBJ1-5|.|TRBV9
CASSAGQRGNQPQHF
TGTGCCAGCAGCGCGGGACAAAGAGGCAATCAGCCCCAGCATTTT
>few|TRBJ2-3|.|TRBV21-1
CASSKTGGTDTQYF
TGTGCCAGCAGCAAGACGGGGGGCACAGATACGCAGTATTTT
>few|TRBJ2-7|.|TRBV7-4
CASSPKFCSVGAQLIYEQYF
TGTGCCAGCAGCCCAAAGTTCTGTTCGGTGGGGGCGCAATTGATCTACGAGCAGTACTTC
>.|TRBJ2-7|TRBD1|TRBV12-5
CASGLVLGQGDYEQYF
TGTGCTAGTGGTTTGGTCCTGGGACAGGGCGACTACGAGCAGTACTTC
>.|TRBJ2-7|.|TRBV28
CASSSQGLRSGYF
TGTGCCAGCAGTTCCCAGGGACTTCGCAGCGGGTACTTC
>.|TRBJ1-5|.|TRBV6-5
CASSYSIQGGQPQHF
TGTGCCAGCAGTTACTCGATACAGGGCGGGCAGCCCCAGCATTTT
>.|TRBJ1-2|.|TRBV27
CASSNDRRLYGYTF
TGTGCCAGCAGTAATGATCGGCGACTCTATGGCTACACCTTC
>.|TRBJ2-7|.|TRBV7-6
CASSLGSYEQYF
TGTGCCAGCAGCTTAGGCAGCTACGAGCAGTACTTC
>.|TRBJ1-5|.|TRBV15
CATSIPNQPQHF
TGTGCCACCAGCATCCCCAATCAGCCCCAGCATTTT
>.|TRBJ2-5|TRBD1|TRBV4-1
CASSQGTGLWVETQYF
TGCGCCAGCAGCCAGGGGACAGGGTTGTGGGTGGAGACCCAGTACTTC
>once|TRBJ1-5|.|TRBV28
CASSIGTGNQPQHF
TGTGCCAGCAGTATAGGGACTGGCAATCAGCCCCAGCATTTT
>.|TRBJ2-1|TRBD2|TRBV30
CAWRGLAGNEQFF
TGTGCCTGGAGAGGACTAGCGGGCAATGAGCAGTTCTTC
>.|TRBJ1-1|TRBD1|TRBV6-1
CASTKQGDTEAFF
TGTGCCAGCACCAAACAGGGGGACACTGAAGCTTTCTTT
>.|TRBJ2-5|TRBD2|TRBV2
CASSAGGLDQETQYF
TGTGCCAGCAGTGCTGGGGGACTAGACCAAGAGACCCAGTACTTC
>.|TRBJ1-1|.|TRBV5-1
CASSVGSPSMNTEAFF
TGCGCCAGCAGCGTGGGCAGTCCTTCGATGAACACTGAAGCTTTCTTT
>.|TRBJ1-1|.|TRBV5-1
CASSSQGSGEAFF
TGCGCCAGCAGCTCTCAAGGGTCGGGTGAAGCTTTCTTT
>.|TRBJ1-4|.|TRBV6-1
CASSIDLPTYEKLFF
TGTGCCAGCAGCATTGACCTCCCCACCTATGAAAAACTGTTTTTT
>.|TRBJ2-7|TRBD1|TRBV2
CASTWDRDHEQYF
TGTGCCAGCACCTGGGACAGGGACCACGAGCAGTACTTC
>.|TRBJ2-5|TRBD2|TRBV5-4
CASSSGGLAAPQETQYF
TGTGCCAGCAGCTCGGGGGGACTAGCGGCGCCCCAAGAGACCCAGTACTTC
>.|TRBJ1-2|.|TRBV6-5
CATWGVQGNYGYTF
TGTGCCACCTGGGGGGTCCAGGGAAACTATGGCTACACCTTC
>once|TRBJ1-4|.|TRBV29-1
CSARRANEKLFF
TGCAGCGCCCGTCGAGCTAATGAAAAACTGTTTTTT
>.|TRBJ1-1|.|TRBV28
CASSPTRYTEAFF
TGTGCCAGCAGTCCGACACGGTACACTGAAGCTTTCTTT
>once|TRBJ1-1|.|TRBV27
CASRNYLLGNTEAFF
TGTGCCAGCAGGAACTACCTGCTCGGGAACACTGAAGCTTTCTTT
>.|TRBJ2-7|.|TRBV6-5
CASSRLGEQYF
TGTGCCAGCAGTCGCCTAGGGGAGCAGTACTTC
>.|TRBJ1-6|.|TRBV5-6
CASSQRDRTGDSPLHF
TGTGCCAGCAGCCAACGGGACCGAACCGGCGATTCACCCCTCCACTTT
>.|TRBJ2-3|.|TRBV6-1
CASSQIRGEMNTQYF
TGTGCCAGCAGCCAGATTAGGGGGGAAATGAATACGCAGTATTTT
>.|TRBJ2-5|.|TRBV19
CASSTTDGETQYF
TGTGCCAGTAGTACAACAGACGGAGAGACCCAGTACTTC
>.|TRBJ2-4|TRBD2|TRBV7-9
CASSHTSGGAKNIQYF
TGTGCCAGCAGCCACACTAGCGGGGGGGCCAAAAACATTCAGTACTTC
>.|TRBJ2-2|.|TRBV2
CASSEGLFTGELFF
TGTGCCAGCAGTGAAGGTCTGTTCACCGGGGAGCTGTTTTTT
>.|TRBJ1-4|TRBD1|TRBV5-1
CASSWAGQGDEKLFF
TGCGCCAGCAGCTGGGCGGGGCAGGGGGACGAAAAACTGTTTTTT
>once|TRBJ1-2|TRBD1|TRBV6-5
CASSYSTGDGYTF
TGTGCCAGCAGTTACTCGACAGGGGATGGCTACACCTTC
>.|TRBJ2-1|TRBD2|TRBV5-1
CASSLEAGAYNEQFF
TGCGCCAGCAGCTTGGAAGCGGGAGCTTACAATGAGCAGTTCTTC
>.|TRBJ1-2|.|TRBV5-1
CASSGENGHGEDMGYTF
TGCGCCAGCAGCGGAGAGAACGGACACGGGGAGGATATGGGCTACACCTTC
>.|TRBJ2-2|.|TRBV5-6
CASSLGQPNTGELFF
TGTGCCAGCAGCTTGGGGCAGCCTAACACCGGGGAGCTGTTTTTT
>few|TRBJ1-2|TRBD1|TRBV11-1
CASSSSGTVYGYTF
TGTGCCAGCAGCTCCTCCGGGACAGTATATGGCTACACCTTC
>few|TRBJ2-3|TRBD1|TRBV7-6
CASSLRTGEGTDTQYF
TGTGCCAGCAGCTTAAGAACAGGGGAAGGAACAGATACGCAGTATTTT
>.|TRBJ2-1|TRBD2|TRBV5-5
CASSFGGARNEQFF
TGTGCCAGCAGCTTCGGGGGGGCCAGGAATGAGCAGTTCTTC
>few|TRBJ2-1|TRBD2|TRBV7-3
CASSLTLAGVNEQFF
TGTGCCAGCAGCTTAACCCTAGCGGGAGTTAATGAGCAGTTCTTC
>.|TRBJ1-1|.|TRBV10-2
CASSTSRGEAFF
TGCGCCAGCAGTACCTCCCGAGGTGAAGCTTTCTTT
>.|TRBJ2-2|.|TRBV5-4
CASRLDKNTGELFF
TGTGCCAGCAGACTCGACAAAAACACCGGGGAGCTGTTTTTT
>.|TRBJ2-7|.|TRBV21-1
CASGLSSGSEGYEQYF
TGTGCCAGCGGTTTATCTAGCGGGAGTGAGGGATACGAGCAGTACTTC
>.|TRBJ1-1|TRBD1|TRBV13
CASSLVGGENTEAFF
TGTGCCAGCAGCTTAGTAGGGGGCGAGAACACTGAAGCTTTCTTT
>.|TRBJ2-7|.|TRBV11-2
CASRKISGTPTYEQYF
TGTGCCAGCAGGAAAATCTCTGGGACACCAACCTACGAGCAGTACTTC
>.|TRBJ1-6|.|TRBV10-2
CASRNQGRLGDSPLHF
TGCGCCAGTCGTAATCAGGGCAGGCTGGGAGATTCACCCCTCCACTTT
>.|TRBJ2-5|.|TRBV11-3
CASSQRPGETQYF
TGTGCCAGCAGTCAAAGGCCGGGAGAGACCCAGTACTTC
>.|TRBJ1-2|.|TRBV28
CASRLLRRRGYGYTF
TGTGCCAGCAGGCTTTTGCGCCGGAGGGGGTATGGCTACACCTTC